What follows is one T cell receptor beta chain and its context. This record comes from a study of blood T cell repertoires in COVID-19. Across the whole study: Researchers got acute and convalescent COVID-19 samples from the United States, Italy and Spain.

The germline V gene has CDR1 SGHTA and CDR2 FQGTGA. This CDR3 spans 16 amino acids. V shed 1 base and J shed 6 bases, with 16 bases lying between them. Under the authors' procedure: Researchers report that nucleated cell counts were estimated from reference gene primer amplification. Method: immunoSEQ multiplex PCR; TCRdb's copy keeps in-frame clones and lacks some. Clone size and V and J calls were adopted from that table, with D and trimming inferred from the DNA. This table has some 150,000 clones, 70% to 80% appearing once. This receptor was obtained from a woman older than 75 with active or convalescent COVID-19. Sequenced material: peripheral blood. J is TRBJ2-1 and V is TRBV7-3, with D perhaps TRBD1 (6 bases). The CDR3: CASSLMAGTLSNEQFF. In DNA form, the CDR3 reads TGTGCCAGCAGCTTAATGGCCGGGACACTTTCCAATGAGCAGTTCTTC.